A selection of T cell receptor beta chains follows, all from one sample in a study of T cell repertoires in cytomegalovirus infection. MiXCR, applied by TCRdb to the reads, yields one record per CDR3 protein. The sample contains more than 650,000 distinct CDR3 sequences, 35% to 45% of which appear only once. Sequencing was done on a sample of PBMCs. All receptors come from a human donor in good health (CMV status not recorded). Some clones in this sample may be carry-over from other donors' samples. Each CDR3 is given with its conserved first and last residue. A D gene is named only where the DNA matches it firmly. Size values are once, few and many counts, or a class for expanded clones, and some rows have none.

size	V	J	D	CDR3	DNA
NA	TRBV27	TRBJ2-7	TRBD2	CASTRLSGRHEQYF	TGTGCCAGCACCCGGCTTAGCGGGAGACACGAGCAGTACTTC
few	TRBV6-2/TRBV6-3	TRBJ2-1	NA	CASSYRMGTNEQFF	TGTGCCAGCAGTTACCGGATGGGGACGAATGAGCAGTTCTTC
few	TRBV19	TRBJ2-2	TRBD1	CASSDRGSDTGELFF	TGTGCCAGTAGTGACAGGGGTAGCGACACCGGGGAGCTGTTTTTT
NA	TRBV7-3	TRBJ1-2	NA	CASSETGTTNYGYTF	TGTGCCAGCAGCGAGACCGGGACGACTAACTATGGCTACACCTTC
NA	TRBV6-5	TRBJ2-1	NA	CASSYSGTMVVYEQFF	TGTGCCAGCAGTTACTCCGGGACAATGGTTGTCTATGAGCAGTTCTTC
few	TRBV4-1	TRBJ2-5	NA	CASSQDHRGVQETQYF	TGTGCCAGCAGCCAAGATCATCGAGGGGTTCAAGAGACCCAGTACTTC
NA	TRBV28	TRBJ2-3	TRBD1	CASRSPPGQGTDTQYF	TGTGCCAGCAGGTCCCCCCCGGGACAGGGTACAGATACGCAGTATTTT
few	TRBV19	TRBJ1-1	NA	CASSKNRAAGTEAFF	TGTGCCAGTAGCAAGAACAGGGCTGCGGGCACTGAAGCTTTCTTT
many	TRBV12-3/TRBV12-4	TRBJ2-1	NA	CASSLKIAANPQFF	TGTGCCAGCAGTTTAAAGATAGCCGCAAATCCTCAGTTCTTC
many	TRBV2	TRBJ2-2	NA	CASRATGANTGELFF	TGTGCCAGCAGGGCGACAGGCGCGAACACCGGGGAGCTGTTTTTT
NA	TRBV14	TRBJ1-4	NA	CASSQHRQANEKLFF	TGTGCCAGCAGCCAACACAGACAGGCCAATGAAAAACTGTTTTTT
NA	TRBV28	TRBJ1-2	NA	CSISFSLRGYGYPF	TGTTCCATCAGTTTTAGCCTCCGAGGCTATGGCTACCCCTTC
few	TRBV15	TRBJ2-6	TRBD2	CATSRGLSGRSSGANVLTF	TGTGCCACCAGCAGAGGTCTTAGCGGGCGTAGCTCTGGGGCCAACGTCCTGACTTTC
few	TRBV28	TRBJ2-1	TRBD2	CASSPHRRTSGGAYNEQFF	TGTGCCAGCAGCCCCCACCGTCGGACTAGCGGGGGGGCCTACAATGAGCAGTTCTTC
NA	TRBV2	TRBJ1-6	TRBD1	CASLEDRALYNSPLHF	TGTGCCAGCCTCGAGGACAGGGCTCTCTATAATTCACCCCTCCACTTT
few	TRBV6-5	TRBJ1-2	NA	CASSLLDRNYGYTF	TGTGCCAGCAGCCTACTCGACAGGAACTATGGCTACACCTTC
NA	TRBV7-2	TRBJ1-3	NA	CASSLRDNSGNTIYF	TGTGCCAGCAGCTTGCGGGACAACTCTGGAAACACCATATATTTT
NA	TRBV7-2	TRBJ1-5	NA	CASSLGTTSQPQHF	TGTGCCAGCAGCCTAGGGACAACATCTCAGCCCCAGCATTTT
NA	TRBV6-1	TRBJ1-1	NA	CASSEWGGPDTEAFF	TGTGCCAGCAGTGAATGGGGGGGGCCGGACACTGAAGCTTTCTTT
few	TRBV27	TRBJ2-7	TRBD2	CASRGSGMGEQYF	TGTGCCAGCCGAGGTAGCGGGATGGGCGAGCAGTACTTC
few	TRBV11-2	TRBJ2-1	NA	CASSLEGANPYNEQFF	TGTGCCAGCAGCTTAGAGGGGGCCAACCCCTACAATGAGCAGTTCTTC
NA	TRBV19	TRBJ1-2	NA	CASSIGRVHGYTF	TGTGCCAGTAGTATAGGGAGAGTCCATGGCTACACCTTC
NA	TRBV12-3/TRBV12-4	TRBJ2-1	NA	CASTNQGWGNEQFF	TGTGCCAGCACCAATCAGGGGTGGGGCAATGAGCAGTTCTTC
few	TRBV6-6	TRBJ2-3	NA	CASSYVGMDTQYF	TGTGCCAGCAGTTATGTGGGAATGGATACGCAGTATTTT
NA	TRBV6-5	TRBJ2-1	TRBD2	CASSYHGTSLNEQFF	TGTGCCAGCAGTTATCACGGGACTAGCCTCAATGAGCAGTTCTTC
NA	TRBV7-9	TRBJ1-5	NA	CASSLDRYDQSQHF	TGTGCCAGCAGCCTCGACAGGTACGATCAGTCCCAGCATTTT